This T cell receptor (beta chain) was sequenced during a study of prognosis after radiotherapy for stage I lung cancer. Study at large: Tumors proved to be squamous cell carcinoma in roughly 7 patients and represented adenocarcinoma in twelve.

With respect to this clonotype: The antigen remains unidentified.

Looked up from germline, CDR1 is SNHLY and CDR2 is FYNNEI. The CDR3 spans 17 residues. The J segment lost 4 bases and the V segment lost 4 bases, leaving 12 bases of the junction unmatched. TCR beta CDR3 amplification from genomic DNA was performed by two-round multiplex PCR. Specific primers for each TRBV and TRBJ gene were what first-round PCR used. TCRdb redid the calling of the multiplex PCR reads with MiXCR, one entry per CDR3 protein. The table lists roughly 17,000 distinct CDR3 sequences, 44% of them singletons. Study findings and constraints: Patients with distant metastases had lower Shannon entropy after stereotactic body radiation therapy.

This sequence joins TRBV2 and TRBJ2-2; 7 nucleotides match TRBD1. Specimen: PBMCs, collected before or after stereotactic body radiation therapy (not recorded which). This clonotype originated in a donor over 45 with non-small cell lung cancer. The CDR3 sequence is CASSGRGTAALTGELFF. The CDR3 bases are TGTGCCAGCAGTGGAAGGGGGACAGCAGCTCTCACCGGGGAGCTGTTTTTT.